These 21 T cell receptor beta chains share one sample of origin, sequenced in a study of vaccination and CD4 T cells after COVID-19. Documented treatment: roughly ten-day PBMC culture with coronavirus spike peptide pools or control peptides (ViraFEST assay). The antigens of these receptors remain unknown. Sequencing of DNA taken from cultured CD4+ T cells relied on the Oncomine TCR Beta short-read assay. A single record per CDR3 protein comes from TCRdb applying MiXCR to the PCR reads. This table has under 20,000 distinct CDR3 sequences, approximately 50% appearing once. The sample consisted of CD4+ T cells from blood, cultured in vitro. These receptors all stem from a human donor who had recovered from COVID-19.

The rearrangement uses TRBV20-1 and TRBJ2-3, with D unclear. Germline values: CDR1 DFQATT, CDR2 SNEGSKA (reference sequence). V shed 0 bases and J shed 1 base, with 5 bases lying between them. The CDR3 length is 13 residues. In DNA form, the CDR3 reads TGCAGTGCTAGAGATCACGGCACAGATACGCAGTATTTT. It encodes CSARDHGTDTQYF.

J is TRBJ2-3 and V is TRBV6-2 or TRBV6-3; D gene ambiguous. V was clipped by 5 bases and J by 1 base, with 4 bases between them. Per germline, CDR1 MNHEY and CDR2 SVGEGT. There are 12 residues in the CDR3. Here the CDR3 DNA reads TGTGCCAGCAGTGCCGGCACAGATACGCAGTATTTT. It is translated as CASSAGTDTQYF.

The rearrangement joins TRBV7-9 to TRBJ2-5; perhaps TRBD2 as D (6 bases). Germline V gene data show CDR1 as SEHNR and CDR2 as FQNEAQ (reference sequence). V gave up 3 bases and J gave up 4 bases, with 9 bases separating them. The CDR3 sequence is 13 residues long. CDR3 bases: TGTGCCAGCAGCTTCCAGGGAGGAGAGACCCAGTACTTC. Amino acid sequence: CASSFQGGETQYF.

The J gene is TRBJ1-5, the V gene TRBV21-1; the tabulated D call, TRBD1, remains unverified against the DNA. TRBV21-1 constitutes a pseudogene. This CDR3 is 15 amino acids long. CDR3 amino acids: CASSNGGKSNQPQHF. Here the CDR3 DNA reads TGTGCCAGCAGCAACGGGGGGAAGAGCAATCAGCCCCAGCATTTT.

The chain is built from TRBV20-1 and TRBJ1-2; D gene ambiguous. Germline V gene sequence: CDR1 DFQATT, CDR2 SNEGSKA (reference sequence). This CDR3 has 12 residues. V lost 4 bases to trimming and J lost 2 bases, with 8 bases between them. As DNA, the CDR3 is TGCAGTGCTACGGAATCCAACTATGGCTACACCTTC. Amino acid sequence: CSATESNYGYTF.

This clonotype has a handful of counts. The chain links TRBV5-1 to TRBJ1-1, with D maybe TRBD1 (5 bases). V lost 5 bases to trimming and J lost 1 base, with 9 bases between them. CDR1 is SGHRS, CDR2 YFSETQ, per germline. CDR3 length: 13 residues. The CDR3 DNA is TGCGCCAGCAGGGAAACAGGGAACACTGAAGCTTTCTTT. This encodes CASRETGNTEAFF.

This clonotype was picked up a small number of times. This chain joins TRBV12-3 or TRBV12-4 and TRBJ2-2; TRBD1 agrees at 9 bases. Unmatched junction bases numbered 4, after V lost 6 bases and J lost 5 bases. The CDR3 is made up of 14 amino acids. This chain's CDR3 is CASRGQGETGELFF. The CDR3 bases are TGTGCCAGCAGGGGACAGGGTGAAACCGGGGAGCTGTTTTTT.

This clonotype came up once. Here the CDR3 reads CASSERVPTGGSYEQYF. As DNA, the CDR3 is TGCGCCAGCAGTGAGCGCGTACCGACAGGGGGCTCCTACGAGCAGTACTTC. V is TRBV10-1 and J is TRBJ2-7; 9 positions agree with TRBD1. Germline CDR1 reads WNHNN; CDR2 reads SYGVQD (reference sequence). Trimming removed 2 bases from V and 0 bases from J; junction bases left unmatched: 8. The CDR3 runs 17 residues.

This clonotype came up once. The chain joins TRBV10-2 to TRBJ1-1, with D possibly TRBD1 on 5 matching bases. CDR3 size: 14 residues. CDR1 and CDR2 from the germline V gene are WSHSY and SAAADI. V gave up 6 bases and J gave up 3 bases, with 14 bases separating them. The DNA for the CDR3 is TGCGCCAGCAGGTTTTCGGGACTTTACACTGAAGCTTTCTTT. Residues: CASRFSGLYTEAFF.

This clonotype was seen more than once but under ten times. This chain links TRBV10-3 with TRBJ1-2; tentatively, D is TRBD1 (6 bases). Trimming pared 5 bases from V and 4 bases from J, leaving 23 bases between. CDR1 ENHRY and CDR2 SYGVKD come from the germline V gene. The CDR3 totals 17 residues. The CDR3 DNA is TGTGCCATCAGTCACAGTACCCCGCGACAGGCTGGCTATGGCTACACCTTC. This encodes CAISHSTPRQAGYGYTF.

This clonotype was detected a few times. This chain links TRBV19 with TRBJ2-5, with 7 bases lining up with TRBD2. V lost 5 bases, J lost 7 bases, and 7 bases stayed unmatched. Germline V lookup: CDR1 LNHDA, CDR2 SQIVND (reference sequence). This CDR3 contains 13 residues. In DNA, the CDR3 is TGTGCCAGTAGTGCGAGCGGGGCGGGGACCCAGTACTTC. Its translation is CASSASGAGTQYF.

The genes are TRBV27 and TRBJ1-2; D gene unclear. The ends were cut back, 1 base at V and 7 bases at J, with 19 bases in the middle. Germline-derived CDR1 and CDR2 are MNHEY and SMNVEV (reference sequence). The CDR3 is 16 residues long. The CDR3 DNA follows: TGTGCCAGCAGTTTATACCCCCCAAGGGAGGCGGGTGGCTACACCTTC. This sequence encodes CASSLYPPREAGGYTF.

V gene TRBV20-1 combines with J gene TRBJ1-2, with TRBD1 matching over 8 bases. CDR3 size: 13 residues. V shed 0 bases, J shed 14 bases, and the junction held 11 bases outside the gene matches. Germline V gives CDR1 DFQATT, CDR2 SNEGSKA (reference sequence). For the CDR3, the DNA is TGCAGTGCTAGAGATGGGACAGGCGGACAGTGGACCTTC. It specifies CSARDGTGGQWTF.

The chain combines TRBV20-1 with TRBJ2-3, with 14 bases aligning to TRBD2. V was clipped by 2 bases and J by 7 bases; unmatched bases: 5. This CDR3 is 15 amino acids long. CDR1 DFQATT and CDR2 SNEGSKA come from the germline V gene (reference sequence). The CDR3 loop is CSARWGLAGANTQYF. In nucleotides, the CDR3 is TGCAGTGCTAGATGGGGACTAGCGGGAGCAAATACGCAGTATTTT.

The gene calls are TRBV6-1 and TRBJ1-5, with D uncertain. V lost 2 bases and J 15 bases, leaving 23 bases between the germline ends. The germline CDR1 and CDR2 sequences are MNHNS and SASEGT. There are 15 residues in the CDR3. Here the CDR3 DNA reads TGTGCCAGCAGTGAAACGTATTCACCCATTAACGTTCCGCATTTT. Its translation: CASSETYSPINVPHF.

The chain has TRBV10-1 and TRBJ2-5; D gene uncertain. Germline CDR1 is WNHNN and CDR2 is SYGVQD (reference sequence). Trimming took 1 base from V and 7 from J, leaving 10 bases between them. This CDR3 region has 13 residues. CDR3 sequence: CASSELGQPTQYF. The CDR3, as DNA: TGCGCCAGCAGTGAGTTGGGTCAGCCGACCCAGTACTTC.

The chain couples TRBV5-1 to TRBJ1-1, with unresolved D. V lost 4 bases, J lost 0 bases, and 7 bases lay in between. This CDR3 region has 13 residues. Germline loops: CDR1 SGHRS, CDR2 YFSETQ. The CDR3 nucleotides read TGCGCCAGCAGCATAGACCTGAACACTGAAGCTTTCTTT. This sequence encodes CASSIDLNTEAFF.

This clonotype has only a few counts. This rearrangement joins TRBV30 to TRBJ1-1; weak D call: TRBD1 (5 bases). This CDR3 has 14 residues. V lost 0 bases to trimming and J lost 8 bases, with 16 bases between them. CDR1 GTSNPN and CDR2 SVGIG come from the germline V gene (reference sequence). The DNA of the CDR3 is TGTGCCTGGAGTGTACCCCGCCCGCAGGGCGAAGCTTTCTTT. Its protein product is CAWSVPRPQGEAFF.

The CDR3 loop is CASSLRQRDSPLHF. The CDR3 DNA reads TGTGCCAGCAGCCTCAGACAGAGAGATTCACCCCTCCACTTT. The chain is built from TRBV5-4 and TRBJ1-6; tentative D call: TRBD1 (5 bases). CDR1 is SGHNT, CDR2 YYREEE, per germline (reference sequence). The CDR3 has 14 residues. V lost 4 bases and J 8 bases, leaving 13 bases between the germline ends. Full variable domain (rest looked up from reference TRBV5-4 and TRBJ1-6): ETGVTQSPTHLIKTRGQQVTLRCSSQSGHNTVSWYQQALGQGPQFIFQYYREEENGRGNFPPRFSGLQFPNYSSELNVNALELDDSALYLCASSLRQRDSPLHFGNGTRLTVT.

The chain joins TRBV29-1 to TRBJ1-2; 12 nucleotides agree with TRBD1. Trimming at V came to 6 bases and at J to 3 bases, leaving 2 bases not matched to a gene. The CDR3 is 13 residues long. From germline, CDR1 is SQVTM and CDR2 ANQGSEA. The CDR3 nucleotides read TGCAGCGTAGGGACAGGGGGCGACTATGGCTACACCTTC. Translating it yields CSVGTGGDYGYTF.

This chain joins TRBV20-1 and TRBJ1-2; TRBD1 is a possible D gene (5 bases). This CDR3 contains 13 residues. Germline V gives CDR1 DFQATT, CDR2 SNEGSKA (reference sequence). V was pared by 3 bases and J by 8 bases, with 16 bases between. The CDR3 reads CSASSPGTRGYTF. In DNA form, the CDR3 reads TGCAGTGCTAGCTCCCCCGGGACCCGGGGCTACACCTTC.